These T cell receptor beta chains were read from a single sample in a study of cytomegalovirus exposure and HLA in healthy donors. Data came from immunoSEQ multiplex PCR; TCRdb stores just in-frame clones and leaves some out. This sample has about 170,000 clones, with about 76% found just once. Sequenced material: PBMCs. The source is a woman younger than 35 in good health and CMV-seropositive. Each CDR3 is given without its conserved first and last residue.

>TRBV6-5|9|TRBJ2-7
ASSNSYEQY
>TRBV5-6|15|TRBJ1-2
ASSFPQGTWRGYGYT
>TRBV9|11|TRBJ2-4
ASSVDQGSIQY
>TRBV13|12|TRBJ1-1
ASSLEVKSREAF
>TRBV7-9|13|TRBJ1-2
ASSRDRELNYGYT
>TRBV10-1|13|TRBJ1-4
ASRRTGEREEKLF
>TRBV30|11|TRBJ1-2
AWSVQRGYGYT
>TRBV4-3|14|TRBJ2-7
ASSQDRGTNSYEQY
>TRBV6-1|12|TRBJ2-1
ASSKDPRYGEQF
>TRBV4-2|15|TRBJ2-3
ASSQASGQGITDTQY
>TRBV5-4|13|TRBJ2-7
ASSLAGTENYEQY
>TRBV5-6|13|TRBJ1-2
ASSLAARGVYGYT
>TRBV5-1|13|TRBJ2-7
ASSGTGTGTYEQY
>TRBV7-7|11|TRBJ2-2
ASSLTRAGELF
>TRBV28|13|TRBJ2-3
ASSEGNPSTDTQY
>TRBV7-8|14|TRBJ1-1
ASSLGDSTFSIEAF
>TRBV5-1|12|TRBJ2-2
ASSSGQGFGELF
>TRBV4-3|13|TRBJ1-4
ASSQTQWTNEKLF
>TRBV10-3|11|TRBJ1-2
AIRRQVGAGYT
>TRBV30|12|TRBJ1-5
AWSVLGVNQPQH
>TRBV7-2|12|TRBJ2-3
ASSSTGGGDTQY
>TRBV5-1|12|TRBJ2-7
ASSFRPGGDEQY
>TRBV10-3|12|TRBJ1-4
AISRDRVNEKLF
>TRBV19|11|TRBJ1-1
ASINRINTEAF
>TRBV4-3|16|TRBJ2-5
ASSQDRREVGRQETQY
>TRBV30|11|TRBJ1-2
AWSVSQGYGYT